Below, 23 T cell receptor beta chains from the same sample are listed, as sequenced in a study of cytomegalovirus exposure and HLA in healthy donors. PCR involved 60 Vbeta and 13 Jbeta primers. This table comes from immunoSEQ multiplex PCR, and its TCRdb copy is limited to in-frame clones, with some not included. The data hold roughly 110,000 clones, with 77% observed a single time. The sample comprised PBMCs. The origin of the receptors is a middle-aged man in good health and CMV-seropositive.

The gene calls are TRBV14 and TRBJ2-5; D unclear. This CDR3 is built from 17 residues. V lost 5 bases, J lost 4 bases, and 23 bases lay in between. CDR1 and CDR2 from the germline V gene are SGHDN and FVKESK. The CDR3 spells CASSSPPGSAERETQYF. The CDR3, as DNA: TGTGCCAGCAGCTCTCCCCCCGGGTCAGCTGAGCGAGAGACCCAGTACTTC. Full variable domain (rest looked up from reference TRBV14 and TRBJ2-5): EAGVTQFPSHSVIEKGQTVTLRCDPISGHDNLYWYRRVMGKEIKFLLHFVKESKQDESGMPNNRFLAERTGGTYSTLKVQPAELEDSGVYFCASSSPPGSAERETQYFGPGTRLLVL.

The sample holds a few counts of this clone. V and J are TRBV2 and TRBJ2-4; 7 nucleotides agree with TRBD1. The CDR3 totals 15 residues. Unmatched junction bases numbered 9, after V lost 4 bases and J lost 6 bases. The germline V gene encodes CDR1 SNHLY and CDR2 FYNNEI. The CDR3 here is CASSVSTGFGNIQYF. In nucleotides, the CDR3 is TGTGCCAGCAGTGTATCGACAGGGTTTGGAAACATTCAGTACTTC.

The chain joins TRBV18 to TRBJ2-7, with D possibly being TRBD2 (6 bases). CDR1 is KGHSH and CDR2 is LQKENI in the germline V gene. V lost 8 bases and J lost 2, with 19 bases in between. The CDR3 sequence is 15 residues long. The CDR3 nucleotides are TGTGCCAGCCACCCTCTGGAGGGTCCTACCTACGAGCAGTACTTC. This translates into CASHPLEGPTYEQYF.

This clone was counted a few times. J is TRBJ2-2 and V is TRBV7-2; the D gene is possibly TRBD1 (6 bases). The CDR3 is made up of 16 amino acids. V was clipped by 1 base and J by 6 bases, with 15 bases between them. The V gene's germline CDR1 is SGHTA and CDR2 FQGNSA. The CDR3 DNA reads TGTGCCAGCAGCTTAGACTCAGGGGTACGCGCCGGGGAGCTGTTTTTT. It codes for CASSLDSGVRAGELFF.

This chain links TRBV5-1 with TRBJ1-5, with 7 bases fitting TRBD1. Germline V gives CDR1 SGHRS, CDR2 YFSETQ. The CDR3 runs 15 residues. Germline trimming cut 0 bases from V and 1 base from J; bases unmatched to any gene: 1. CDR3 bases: TGCGCCAGCAGCTTGGTGACAGGGAGCAATCAGCCCCAGCATTTT. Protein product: CASSLVTGSNQPQHF. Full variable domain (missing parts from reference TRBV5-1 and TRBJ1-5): KAGVTQTPRYLIKTRGQQVTLSCSPISGHRSVSWYQQTPGQGLQFLFEYFSETQRNKGNFPGRFSGRQFSNSRSEMNVSTLELGDSALYLCASSLVTGSNQPQHFGDGTRLSIL.

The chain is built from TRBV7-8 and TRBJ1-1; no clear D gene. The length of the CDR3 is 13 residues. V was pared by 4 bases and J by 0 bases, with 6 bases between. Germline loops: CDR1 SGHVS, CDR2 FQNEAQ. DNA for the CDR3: TGTGCCAGCAGCTCTAGGATGAACACTGAAGCTTTCTTT. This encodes CASSSRMNTEAFF.

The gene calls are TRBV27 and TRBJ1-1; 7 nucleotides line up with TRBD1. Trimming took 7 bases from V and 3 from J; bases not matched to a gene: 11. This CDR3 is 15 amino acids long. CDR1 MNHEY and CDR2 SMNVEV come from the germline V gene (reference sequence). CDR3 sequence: CASTATGARYTEAFF. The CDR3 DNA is TGTGCCAGCACCGCAACAGGGGCTAGGTACACTGAAGCTTTCTTT.

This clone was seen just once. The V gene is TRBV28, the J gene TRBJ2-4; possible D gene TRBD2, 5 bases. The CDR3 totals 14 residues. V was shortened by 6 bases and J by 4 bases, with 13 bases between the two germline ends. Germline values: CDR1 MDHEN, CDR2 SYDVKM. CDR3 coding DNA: TGTGCCAGCAGCACACCGGGATCAAAAAACATTCAGTACTTC. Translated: CASSTPGSKNIQYF.

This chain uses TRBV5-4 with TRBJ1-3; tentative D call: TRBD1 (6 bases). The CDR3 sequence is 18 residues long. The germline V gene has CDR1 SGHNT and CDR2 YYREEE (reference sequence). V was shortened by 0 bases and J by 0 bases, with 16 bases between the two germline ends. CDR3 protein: CASSLGGAGRVSGNTIYF. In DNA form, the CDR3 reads TGTGCCAGCAGCTTGGGGGGGGCCGGGAGGGTCTCTGGAAACACCATATATTTT.

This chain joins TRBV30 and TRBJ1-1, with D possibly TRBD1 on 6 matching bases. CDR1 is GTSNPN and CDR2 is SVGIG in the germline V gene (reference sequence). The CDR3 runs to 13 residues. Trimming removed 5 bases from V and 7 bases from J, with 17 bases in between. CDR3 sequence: CAWGRSGVNEAFF. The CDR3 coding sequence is TGTGCCTGGGGCCGATCAGGGGTCAATGAAGCTTTCTTT.

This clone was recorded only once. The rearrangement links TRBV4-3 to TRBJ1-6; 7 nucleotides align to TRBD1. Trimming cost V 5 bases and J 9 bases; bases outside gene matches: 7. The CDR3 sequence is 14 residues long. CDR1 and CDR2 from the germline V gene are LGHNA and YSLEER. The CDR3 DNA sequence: TGCGCCAGCAGCGGACAGGTGGGAGTTTCACCCCTCCACTTT. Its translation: CASSGQVGVSPLHF.

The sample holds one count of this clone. The CDR3 nucleotides are TGCGCCAGCAGCTTGAAGTCCCACACAGGGTGGGGCACAGATACGCAGTATTTT. Translated, it gives CASSLKSHTGWGTDTQYF. This sequence joins TRBV5-1 and TRBJ2-3; the D gene is possibly TRBD1 (6 bases). The ends were cut back, 1 base at V and 1 base at J, with 19 bases in the middle. The CDR3 runs 18 residues. Germline CDR1 is SGHRS and CDR2 is YFSETQ.

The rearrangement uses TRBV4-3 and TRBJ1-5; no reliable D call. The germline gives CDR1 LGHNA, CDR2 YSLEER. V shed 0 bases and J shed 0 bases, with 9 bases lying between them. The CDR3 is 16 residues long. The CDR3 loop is CASSQELRVSNQPQHF. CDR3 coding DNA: TGCGCCAGCAGCCAAGAGCTGAGGGTTAGCAATCAGCCCCAGCATTTT.

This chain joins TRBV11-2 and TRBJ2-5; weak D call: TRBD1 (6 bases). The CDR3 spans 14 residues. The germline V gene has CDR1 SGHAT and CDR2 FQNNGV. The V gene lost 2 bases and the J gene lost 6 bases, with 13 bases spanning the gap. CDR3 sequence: CASSLNRAPQTQYF. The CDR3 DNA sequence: TGTGCCAGCAGCTTAAACAGGGCCCCCCAGACCCAGTACTTC.

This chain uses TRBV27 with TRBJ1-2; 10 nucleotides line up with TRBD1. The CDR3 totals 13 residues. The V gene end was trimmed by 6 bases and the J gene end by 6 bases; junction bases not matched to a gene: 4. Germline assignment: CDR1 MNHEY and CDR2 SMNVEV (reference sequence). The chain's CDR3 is CASSRQGADGYTF. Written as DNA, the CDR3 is TGTGCCAGCAGCCGACAGGGGGCGGATGGCTACACCTTC.

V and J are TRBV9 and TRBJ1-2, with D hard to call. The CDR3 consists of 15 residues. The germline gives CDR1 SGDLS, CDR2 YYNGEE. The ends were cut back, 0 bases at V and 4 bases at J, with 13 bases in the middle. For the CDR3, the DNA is TGTGCCAGCAGCGTAGTTGGGGAGGAGGGCTATGGCTACACCTTC. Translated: CASSVVGEEGYGYTF.

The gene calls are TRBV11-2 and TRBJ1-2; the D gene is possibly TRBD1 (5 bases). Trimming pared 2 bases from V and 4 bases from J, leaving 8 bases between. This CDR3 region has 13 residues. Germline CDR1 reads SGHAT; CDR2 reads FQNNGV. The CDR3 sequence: CASSLQGSYGYTF. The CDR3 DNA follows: TGTGCCAGCAGCTTACAGGGCTCCTATGGCTACACCTTC.

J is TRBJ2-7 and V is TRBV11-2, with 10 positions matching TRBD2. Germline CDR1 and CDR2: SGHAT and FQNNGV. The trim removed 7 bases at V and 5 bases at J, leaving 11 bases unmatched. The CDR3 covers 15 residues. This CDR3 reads CASTLNSGGWDEQYF. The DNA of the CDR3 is TGTGCCAGCACTCTAAATAGCGGGGGGTGGGACGAGCAGTACTTC. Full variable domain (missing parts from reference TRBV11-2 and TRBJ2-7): EAGVAQSPRYKIIEKRQSVAFWCNPISGHATLYWYQQILGQGPKLLIQFQNNGVVDDSQLPKDRFSAERLKGVDSTLKIQPAKLEDSAVYLCASTLNSGGWDEQYFGPGTRLTVT.

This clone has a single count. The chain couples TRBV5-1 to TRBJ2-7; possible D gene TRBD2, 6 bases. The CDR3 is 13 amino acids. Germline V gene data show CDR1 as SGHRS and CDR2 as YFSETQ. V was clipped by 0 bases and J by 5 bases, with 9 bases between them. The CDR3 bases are TGCGCCAGCAGCTTGGTAGCGGTGGACGAGCAGTACTTC. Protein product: CASSLVAVDEQYF.

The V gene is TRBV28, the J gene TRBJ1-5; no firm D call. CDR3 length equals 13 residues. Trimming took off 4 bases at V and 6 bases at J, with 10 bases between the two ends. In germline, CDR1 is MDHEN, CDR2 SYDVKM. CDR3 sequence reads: CASSSVGSQPQHF. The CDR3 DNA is TGTGCCAGCAGTTCAGTGGGCAGTCAGCCCCAGCATTTT.

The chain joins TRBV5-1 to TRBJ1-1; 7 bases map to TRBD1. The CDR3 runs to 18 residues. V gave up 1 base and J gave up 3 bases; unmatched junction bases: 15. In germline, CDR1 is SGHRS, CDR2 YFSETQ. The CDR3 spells CASSLYLQGYDRDTEAFF. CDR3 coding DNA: TGCGCCAGCAGCTTGTATTTACAGGGCTATGACAGGGACACTGAAGCTTTCTTT.

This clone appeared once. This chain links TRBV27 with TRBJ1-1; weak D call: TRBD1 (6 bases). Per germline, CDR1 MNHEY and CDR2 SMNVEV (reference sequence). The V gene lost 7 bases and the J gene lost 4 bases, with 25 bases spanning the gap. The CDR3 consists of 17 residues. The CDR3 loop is CASNAPASGAGGTEAFF. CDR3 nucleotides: TGTGCCAGCAACGCTCCCGCCTCAGGGGCTGGGGGCACTGAAGCTTTCTTT.

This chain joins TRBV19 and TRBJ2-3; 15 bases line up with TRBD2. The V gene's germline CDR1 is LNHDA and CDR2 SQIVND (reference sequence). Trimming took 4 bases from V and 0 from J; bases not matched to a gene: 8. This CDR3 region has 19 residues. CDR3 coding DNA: TGTGCCAGTAGTAGGACTAGCGGGGGGGCCCTAACTAGCACAGATACGCAGTATTTT. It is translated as CASSRTSGGALTSTDTQYF. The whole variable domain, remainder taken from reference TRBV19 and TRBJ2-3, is DGGITQSPKYLFRKEGQNVTLSCEQNLNHDAMYWYRQDPGQGLRLIYYSQIVNDFQKGDIAEGYSVSREKKESFPLTVTSAQKNPTAFYLCASSRTSGGALTSTDTQYFGPGTRLTVL.